This TCR beta chain was identified in a study of cytomegalovirus exposure and HLA in healthy donors. General study findings and limits: It is likely that the observed cluster of highly shared sequence variants was a sequencing artifact.

With 60 Vbeta and 13 Jbeta primers, the PCR was carried out. Assay: immunoSEQ multiplex PCR; the TCRdb copy retains only in-frame clones and omits some. The data show 120,000 or so clones, 70% to 85% seen once. Points on this clone: Its antigen is unidentified.

Germline V gene sequence: CDR1 MNHEY, CDR2 SMNVEV (reference sequence). This CDR3 has 13 amino acids. V shed 2 bases and J 5 bases; nucleotides not matched to a gene: 2. The chain is built from TRBV27 and TRBJ2-7, with TRBD2 matching over 8 bases. The sample was PBMCs. This receptor was identified in a man between 18 and 35 years old in good health and CMV-seronegative. CDR3 nucleotide sequence: TGTGCCAGCAGTTTAGCGGGGGGCCACGAGCAGTACTTC. Its protein is CASSLAGGHEQYF.